The sequence of this T cell receptor beta chain was determined in a study of breast tumors, draining lymph nodes, adjacent tissues. General observations from the study: The data were judged consistent with most tumor T cells coming from lymph node and expanding in tumor. Compared with basal-like, luminal-like tumors shared significantly more repertoire with nontumor tissue.

CDR1 is SGHRS, CDR2 YFSETQ, per germline. CDR3 size: 15 residues. The V end was cut by 4 bases, the J end by 2 bases, with 14 bases between. Via MiXCR, TCRdb re-called the multiplex PCR reads, giving one row per CDR3 protein. Here the sample spans about 31,000 distinct CDR3 sequences, about 63% being singletons. As for this clonotype: Its antigen is still unknown.

The sequencing sample was made of breast tumor tissue. This sequence was found in a female donor with breast cancer. Some clones in this sample may be carry-over from other donors' samples. The chain combines TRBV5-1 with TRBJ2-3, with a weak D call TRBD1 (6 bases). The CDR3 spells CASSGISGATDTQYF. For the CDR3, the DNA is TGCGCCAGCAGCGGTATTTCAGGGGCCACAGATACGCAGTATTTT.